The 3 T cell receptor beta chains reported below all come from one sample, sequenced in a study of CD8 T cells in ankylosing spondylitis. TCRdb analysed the 5' RACE reads with MiXCR anew, one entry per CDR3 protein. The table lists around 300,000 distinct CDR3 sequences, around 15% of them singletons. Sequenced: blood, either unsorted or a sorted T cell fraction (not recorded which). The receptors derive from a male donor with ankylosing spondylitis or in good health (not recorded which).

On this clonotype: Germline is not matched at one junction end, which may reflect a read error. The chain carries TRBV3-1 and TRBJ1-2, with unresolved D. CDR1 LGHDT and CDR2 YNNKEL come from the germline V gene (reference sequence). This CDR3 comprises 13 residues. CDR3: CAGSQAPDYGYTF. For the CDR3, the DNA is TGTGCCGGCAGCCAAGCCCCCGACTATGGCTACACCTTC. Full variable domain (rest looked up from reference TRBV3-1 and TRBJ1-2): DTAVSQTPKYLVTQMGNDKSIKCEQNLGHDTMYWYKQDSKKFLKIMFSYNNKELIINETVPNRFSPKSPDKAHLNLHINSLELGDSAVYFCAGSQAPDYGYTFGSGTRLTVV.

V is TRBV7-9 and J is TRBJ1-4; D is undetermined. The CDR3 extends over 14 amino acids. The germline V gene has CDR1 SEHNR and CDR2 FQNEAQ (reference sequence). Trimming shortened V by 2 bases and J by 10 bases, and 14 bases separated the two germline ends. CDR3 loop: CASSLRSDGVKLFF. CDR3 DNA sequence: TGTGCCAGCAGCTTAAGGAGTGATGGAGTAAAACTGTTTTTT.

This clonotype was seen repeatedly, ten times or more. The chain uses TRBV4-2 and TRBJ2-7; D might be TRBD2 (5 bases). The germline V and J ends were trimmed by 1 base and 5 bases, with 15 bases remaining between them. Germline V gives CDR1 LGHNA, CDR2 YNFKEQ. The CDR3 has 15 amino acids. The CDR3 nucleotides read TGTGCCAGCAGCCAAGGATCTGGAGGTGGCGACGAGCAGTACTTC. Amino acid sequence: CASSQGSGGGDEQYF.